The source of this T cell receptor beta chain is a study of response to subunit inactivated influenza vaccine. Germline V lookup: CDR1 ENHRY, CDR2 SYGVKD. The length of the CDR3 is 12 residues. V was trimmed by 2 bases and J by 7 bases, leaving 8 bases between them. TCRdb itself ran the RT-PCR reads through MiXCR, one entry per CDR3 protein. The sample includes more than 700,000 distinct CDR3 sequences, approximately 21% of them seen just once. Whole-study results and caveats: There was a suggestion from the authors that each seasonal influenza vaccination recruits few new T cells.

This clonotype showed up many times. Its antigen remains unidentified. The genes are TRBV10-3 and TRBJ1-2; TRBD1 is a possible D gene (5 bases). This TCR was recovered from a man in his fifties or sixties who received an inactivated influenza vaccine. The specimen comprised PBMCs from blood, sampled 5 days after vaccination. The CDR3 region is CAISERDGGYTF. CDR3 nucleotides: TGTGCCATCAGTGAGCGGGACGGTGGCTACACCTTC.